These T cell receptor beta chains were read from a single sample in a study of shared clonotypes between healthy human individuals. This table comes from immunoSEQ multiplex PCR, and its TCRdb copy is limited to in-frame clones, with some not included. The sample comprises around 1.1 million clones, around 82% of which are singletons, and roughly 0.65% rests with the top ten. Sample: memory CD4+ T cells from PBMCs. These receptors all come from a young man in good health. Some clones in this sample may be carry-over from other donors' samples. Each CDR3 is given without its conserved first and last residue. The order of the fields is CDR3 protein, D gene, V gene, J gene. D genes are given only for firm matches.

CDR3: ASSELRSEEQY
D: NA
V: TRBV2
J: TRBJ2-7

CDR3: ASSFQGTNYGYT
D: NA
V: TRBV7-2
J: TRBJ1-2

CDR3: ASSDSGSAVEQF
D: TRBD2
V: TRBV5-1
J: TRBJ2-1

CDR3: ASSARPTGAEAF
D: TRBD1
V: TRBV2
J: TRBJ1-1

CDR3: ASSPYGITYEQY
D: NA
V: TRBV7-9
J: TRBJ2-7

CDR3: ASSSPGQGYPWGYT
D: TRBD1
V: TRBV27
J: TRBJ1-2

CDR3: ASSWAGTGKNIQY
D: TRBD1
V: TRBV28
J: TRBJ2-4

CDR3: ASSLAIIGQERSGNTIY
D: TRBD1
V: TRBV4-1
J: TRBJ1-3

CDR3: ASSVGASSGNTIY
D: NA
V: TRBV9
J: TRBJ1-3

CDR3: ASSANRGNQPQH
D: NA
V: TRBV28
J: TRBJ1-5

CDR3: ASSLEGGDTQY
D: NA
V: TRBV4-3
J: TRBJ2-3

CDR3: ASSLIRELYGYT
D: NA
V: TRBV7-8
J: TRBJ1-2

CDR3: ASSLAGVVNTEAF
D: NA
V: TRBV5-4
J: TRBJ1-1

CDR3: ASRTPTGELF
D: NA
V: TRBV6-5
J: TRBJ2-2

CDR3: ASSESGSGTNTGELF
D: TRBD2
V: TRBV25-1
J: TRBJ2-2

CDR3: ASSLDRVDGSEQF
D: NA
V: TRBV7-8
J: TRBJ2-1

CDR3: ASSPQETSRGTDTQY
D: NA
V: TRBV18
J: TRBJ2-3

CDR3: ASTINNEQF
D: NA
V: TRBV18
J: TRBJ2-1

CDR3: ASSITDRGRETQY
D: TRBD1
V: TRBV5-1
J: TRBJ2-5

CDR3: SVGRGHPNTEAF
D: NA
V: TRBV29-1
J: TRBJ1-1

CDR3: ASSQVLGGSGYEQF
D: TRBD2
V: TRBV4-3
J: TRBJ2-1

CDR3: ASRLETGGRNTIY
D: TRBD1
V: TRBV2
J: TRBJ1-3

CDR3: ASSQGASGRGGETQY
D: TRBD2
V: TRBV11-2
J: TRBJ2-5

CDR3: ASSLSGGHGYT
D: TRBD1
V: TRBV5-1
J: TRBJ1-2

CDR3: AWSSSGGGTQY
D: NA
V: TRBV30
J: TRBJ2-5

CDR3: ASSSTRDSYGYT
D: TRBD1
V: TRBV5-1
J: TRBJ1-2

CDR3: ASSLSRRGSTEAF
D: NA
V: TRBV5-1
J: TRBJ1-1

CDR3: AWSQEETQY
D: NA
V: TRBV30
J: TRBJ2-5

CDR3: ASSQDPGSGQPQH
D: NA
V: TRBV4-2
J: TRBJ1-5

CDR3: ASSLVARVREAQY
D: NA
V: TRBV7-9
J: TRBJ2-5

CDR3: ASSLTGAPIYGYT
D: NA
V: TRBV11-1
J: TRBJ1-2

CDR3: ASSAGTVGEETQY
D: TRBD1
V: TRBV7-6
J: TRBJ2-5

CDR3: ASSLSRDGTEAF
D: NA
V: TRBV28
J: TRBJ1-1

CDR3: ASGGREAF
D: NA
V: TRBV19
J: TRBJ1-1

CDR3: ASSVLAGGSETQY
D: TRBD2
V: TRBV2
J: TRBJ2-5